This T cell receptor beta chain was identified in a study of shared clonotypes between healthy human individuals. Overall study context: Three plates were used per donor for CD4 naive, three for CD4 memory, two for CD8 naive and one for CD8 memory. Study observations and caveats: Around 5.3% of naive CD4 clonotypes were shared across a few donors.

Clones were read by immunoSEQ multiplex PCR, and TCRdb kept only the in-frame ones, dropping some. The data contain around 2.3 million clones, roughly 95% of them seen just once; the ten biggest clones take up over 0.1%. About this clone: Its antigen is currently unknown.

Losses at the gene ends were 3 bases for V and 1 base for J; bases not matched to a gene: 12. This CDR3 has 17 amino acids. CDR1 and CDR2 from the germline V gene are SGDLS and YYNGEE. The J gene is TRBJ1-1, the V gene TRBV9; TRBD1 matches at 7 bases. The specimen sequenced was naive CD4+ T cells sorted from blood. Subset denoted: CD45RA+ positively selected. This clonotype originated in a man aged 18 to 35 in good health. The CDR3 DNA reads as TGTGCCAGCAGCGAGACCGGGACAGCCACCCCGAACACTGAAGCTTTCTTT. Encoded protein: CASSETGTATPNTEAFF.